This TCR beta chain was found in a study of cytomegalovirus exposure and HLA in healthy donors. The CDR3 contains 16 residues. The V gene's germline CDR1 is ENHRY and CDR2 SYGVKD. V shed 1 base and J 2 bases; nucleotides not matched to a gene: 4. Whole-study findings and limits: Available immune exposure information covered CMV serostatus only. Roughly even sequencing depth across donors was the assumption behind the presence/absence analyses. In vitro confirmation showed three CMV-associated chains to be CMV antigen specific.

A multiplex PCR was run with 60 Vbeta primers and 13 Jbeta primers. Sequencing used immunoSEQ multiplex PCR; TCRdb keeps in-frame clones, though not all of them. The sample contains hundreds of thousands of clones, more than 55% of which appear only once. All donors participated as healthy donors of bone marrow. With regard to this clone: The antigen remains unidentified.

The chain carries TRBV10-3 and TRBJ2-1; TRBD2 matches at 8 bases. Material: PBMCs. The clonotype originates from a female donor in good health and CMV-seronegative. The CDR3: CAISEYQRETYNEQFF. As DNA, the CDR3 is TGTGCCATCAGTGAGTATCAGCGGGAGACCTACAATGAGCAGTTCTTC.